This T cell receptor beta chain derives from a study of pediatric ulcerative colitis. The germline CDR1 and CDR2 sequences are MNHNY and SVGAGI (reference sequence). V was pared by 7 bases and J by 0 bases, with 16 bases between. The CDR3 is 15 amino acids. TCRdb keeps only in-frame clones here, not all; method: immunoSEQ multiplex PCR. The sample carries about 64,000 clones, over 70% recorded once. The receptor comes from a boy aged 5-17 years with moderate ulcerative colitis. The chain employs TRBV6-6 and TRBJ2-7; tentatively, D is TRBD1 (6 bases). Sequences were obtained from blood. This chain's CDR3 is CASIAGTKSSYEQYF. CDR3 DNA: TGTGCCAGCATAGCCGGGACAAAGAGCTCCTACGAGCAGTACTTC.